One TCR beta chain is described in this entry. Its antigen remains unknown. This specimen comes from a study of T-cell memory formation after mild COVID-19. About the study: The study found TCR clusters largely donor specific. Study conclusions and caveats: CD4+ contracting clones lay mainly in CM and EM, CD8+ ones in EMRA. Specificity for SARS-CoV-2 was not confirmed among the second-wave clones peaking on day 37.

TCR alpha and TCR beta cDNA libraries carrying sample barcodes and UMIs were produced by 5'RACE using constant-segment primers. TCRdb itself ran the 5' RACE reads through MiXCR, one entry per CDR3 protein. The sample has 100,000 to 150,000 distinct CDR3 sequences, 15% to 20% seen once. The germline V gene encodes CDR1 SEHNR and CDR2 FQNEAQ (reference sequence). The CDR3 loop spans 14 amino acids. With 5 bases removed from V and 5 bases from J, the gap between germline ends came to 16 bases. Sequenced material: PBMCs or a T cell subset sorted from them (not recorded which). The chain combines TRBV7-9 with TRBJ2-7; D is perhaps TRBD1 (5 bases). The sequence derives from a man between 18 and 29 years old who had mild COVID-19 (a few samples of this study predate the infection). Cell type and time point are not known. This CDR3 reads CASSLRDGLHEQYF. The CDR3 region has the DNA TGTGCCAGCAGCCTCAGGGATGGTCTACACGAGCAGTACTTC. The entire variable domain, with the rest obtained from reference TRBV7-9 and TRBJ2-7, is as follows: DTGVSQNPRHKITKRGQNVTFRCDPISEHNRLYWYRQTLGQGPEFLTYFQNEAQLEKSRLLSDRFSAERPKGSFSTLEIQRTEQGDSAMYLCASSLRDGLHEQYFGPGTRLTVT.